Sequencing of this T cell receptor beta chain was carried out in a study of cytotoxic CD8 clonotypes in ibrutinib-treated CLL. Data came from immunoSEQ multiplex PCR; TCRdb stores just in-frame clones and leaves some out. The sample includes approximately 84,000 clones, 85% to 90% of them seen just once. CDR1 and CDR2 from the germline V gene are SGHRS and YFSETQ. V shed 0 bases, J shed 4 bases, and the junction held 9 bases outside the gene matches. This CDR3 has 17 amino acids. V is TRBV5-1 and J is TRBJ2-1; TRBD1 matches 8 bases. The specimen was PBMCs, collected before ibrutinib treatment. This TCR came from a human donor with chronic lymphocytic leukemia. In DNA form, the CDR3 reads TGCGCCAGCAGCTTGGTGGCCGGACAGGGTCGATACAATGAGCAGTTCTTC. Translated: CASSLVAGQGRYNEQFF.